What follows describes a single T cell receptor beta chain. Its antigen remains unidentified. The donors were healthy bone marrow donors. The source of the sample is a study of cytomegalovirus exposure and HLA in healthy donors. Notes on the study in general: It was reported in a later analysis that an Asian-associated ancestry cluster showed fewer N-insertions than the approximately 670-donor mean. Reportedly, HLA-A and HLA-B alleles of most subjects were accurately predicted from TCR beta.

Primers included in the PCR were 60 Vbeta and 13 Jbeta primers. Assay used: immunoSEQ multiplex PCR; TCRdb lists only in-frame clones, some missing. This table holds about 170,000 clones, approximately 80% found once. This CDR3 spans 16 amino acids. V was clipped by 5 bases and J by 0 bases, with 14 bases between them. Germline V lookup: CDR1 SGHTA, CDR2 FQGTGA. Sequencing was done on a sample of PBMCs. The chain combines TRBV7-3 with TRBJ2-1; a possible D gene is TRBD1 (6 bases). The TCR originated in a woman between 50 and 59 years old in good health and CMV-seropositive. CDR3 coding DNA: TGTGCCAGCAGCGCGGGTCCAGGGGACTCCTACAATGAGCAGTTCTTC. Its translation is CASSAGPGDSYNEQFF.